The sequence of this T cell receptor (beta chain) was determined in a study of shared clonotypes between healthy human individuals. The V and J ends lost 4 bases and 2 bases respectively, with 15 bases between them. The CDR3 has 16 residues. CDR1 is LNHNV and CDR2 is YYDKDF in the germline V gene (reference sequence). Terminally differentiated effector memory CD45RA+ cells were excluded by CCR7 positive selection of CD45RO-negative cells. Sequencing used immunoSEQ multiplex PCR; TCRdb keeps in-frame clones, though not all of them. The data contain 760,000 or so clones, around 96% of them singletons. The clonotype comes from a man in his thirties or forties in good health. This chain joins TRBV15 and TRBJ1-3, with a possible D match to TRBD1 (6 bases). Sequenced material: naive CD8+ T cells sorted from blood. The CDR3 protein is CATSTVNRDTGNTIYF. The CDR3 DNA sequence: TGTGCCACCAGCACCGTGAACCGGGACACTGGAAACACCATATATTTT.